This T cell receptor beta chain was obtained from a study of vaccination and CD4 T cells after COVID-19. Study outcomes and limitations: A median around 90% of convalescent patients' SARS-CoV-2-reactive clones emerged only after vaccination.

CDR1 and CDR2 from the germline V gene are KGHDR and SFDVKD. Trimming stripped 3 bases from V and 10 bases from J, with 8 bases between. The CDR3 has 11 amino acids. As to treatment: approximately 9-day PBMC culture with coronavirus spike peptide pools or control peptides (ViraFEST assay). Details on this clonotype: What it binds is unknown.

The study sequenced cultured CD4+ T cell DNA using the Oncomine TCR Beta short-read assay. Each CDR3 protein gets one entry after TCRdb re-called the PCR reads with MiXCR. This table holds 15,000 or so distinct CDR3 sequences, about 53% found once. This specimen was cultured CD4+ T cells from blood, taken after SARS-CoV-2 vaccination. This TCR derives from a human donor with COVID-19. The chain couples TRBV24-1 to TRBJ2-5; D is unresolved. The CDR3 is CATSDGVIQYF. CDR3 coding DNA: TGTGCCACCAGTGATGGGGTGATCCAGTACTTC.